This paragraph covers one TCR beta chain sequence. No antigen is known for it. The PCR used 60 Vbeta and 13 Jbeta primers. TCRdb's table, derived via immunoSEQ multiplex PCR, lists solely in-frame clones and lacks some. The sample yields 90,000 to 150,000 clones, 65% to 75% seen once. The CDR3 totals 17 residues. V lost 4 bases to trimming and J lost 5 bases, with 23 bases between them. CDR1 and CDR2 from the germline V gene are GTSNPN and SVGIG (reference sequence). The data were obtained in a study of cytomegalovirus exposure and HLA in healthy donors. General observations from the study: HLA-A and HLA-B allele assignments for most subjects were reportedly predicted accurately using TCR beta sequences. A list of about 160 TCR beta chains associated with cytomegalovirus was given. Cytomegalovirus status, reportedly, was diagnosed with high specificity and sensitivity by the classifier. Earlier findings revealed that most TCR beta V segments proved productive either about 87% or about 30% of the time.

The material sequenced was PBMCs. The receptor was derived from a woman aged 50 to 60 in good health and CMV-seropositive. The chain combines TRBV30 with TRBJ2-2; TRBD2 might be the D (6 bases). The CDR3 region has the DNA TGTGCCTGGAATCCCCCTGATCCGGGGGATCATACCGGGGAGCTGTTTTTT. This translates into CAWNPPDPGDHTGELFF.